Only a few counts were recorded for the clone carrying this T cell receptor beta chain. The data originate from a study of T-cell reconstitution after alpha-beta-depleted transplantation in children. As it was prepared, the TCRbeta library received unique molecular identifiers. TCRdb re-analysed the PCR reads in MiXCR, keeping a single row per CDR3 protein. The sample records about 72,000 distinct CDR3 sequences, 6% to 8.5% being singletons. Per the germline V gene, CDR1 is SQVTM and CDR2 is ANQGSEA. The germline V and J ends were trimmed by 5 bases and 1 base, with 8 bases remaining between them. CDR3 length: 13 amino acids.

The sequencing here drew on PBMCs from the stem cell graft donor, taken from the stem cell graft. The receptor's source is a human donor who donated a stem cell graft to a child with acute lymphoblastic leukemia. This chain connects TRBV29-1 to TRBJ2-2; D is tentatively TRBD1 or TRBD2 (5 bases each). This CDR3 is CSVRDGNTGELFF. CDR3 nucleotide sequence: TGCAGCGTTCGGGACGGGAACACCGGGGAGCTGTTTTTT.